This TCR beta chain derives from a study of blood T cell repertoires in COVID-19. Under the authors' procedure: Reference gene primer amplification yielded estimated nucleated cell counts. Libraries were prepared by immunoSEQ multiplex PCR; TCRdb keeps only in-frame clonotypes and omits some of them. D and trimming come from the DNA, and the V and J calls and clone size come from that table. The profile covers over 350,000 clones, with approximately 87% appearing a single time and approximately 10% taken by the ten largest. This TCR came from a woman aged 50 to 60 who had recovered from COVID-19. The material sequenced was PBMCs or T cells enriched from blood (not recorded which).

CDR3 amino acids: CASSRRDRGSHEQYF. CDR3 in DNA: TGTGCCAGCAGCCGGAGGGACAGGGGGTCCCACGAGCAGTACTTC. V usage is TRBV5-8 and J usage is TRBJ2-7, with 11 nucleotides matching TRBD1. V was pared by 4 bases and J by 5 bases, with 8 bases of the junction left unmatched. The CDR3 spans 15 residues. Germline V gene data show CDR1 as SGHTS and CDR2 as YDEGEE. The entire variable domain, with the rest obtained from reference TRBV5-8 and TRBJ2-7, is as follows: EAGVTQSPTHLIKTRGQQATLRCSPISGHTSVYWYQQALGLGLQFLLWYDEGEERNRGNFPPRFSGRQFPNYSSELNVNALELEDSALYLCASSRRDRGSHEQYFGPGTRLTVT.